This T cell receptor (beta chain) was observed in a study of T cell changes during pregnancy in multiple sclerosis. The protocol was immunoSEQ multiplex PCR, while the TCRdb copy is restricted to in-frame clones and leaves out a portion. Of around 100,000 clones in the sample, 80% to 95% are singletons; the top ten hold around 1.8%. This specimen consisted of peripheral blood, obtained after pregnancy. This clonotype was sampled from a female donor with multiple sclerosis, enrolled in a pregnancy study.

The CDR3 reads CASSQETPGGRSYNEQFF. The CDR3, as DNA: TGCGCCAGCAGCCAAGAGACCCCTGGCGGGAGGTCCTACAATGAGCAGTTCTTC. The rearrangement links TRBV4-1 to TRBJ2-1; 8 bases map to TRBD2. CDR1 is MGHRA, CDR2 YSYEKL, per germline. CDR3 size: 18 residues. V lost 0 bases to trimming and J lost 1 base; unmatched junction nucleotides: 8.